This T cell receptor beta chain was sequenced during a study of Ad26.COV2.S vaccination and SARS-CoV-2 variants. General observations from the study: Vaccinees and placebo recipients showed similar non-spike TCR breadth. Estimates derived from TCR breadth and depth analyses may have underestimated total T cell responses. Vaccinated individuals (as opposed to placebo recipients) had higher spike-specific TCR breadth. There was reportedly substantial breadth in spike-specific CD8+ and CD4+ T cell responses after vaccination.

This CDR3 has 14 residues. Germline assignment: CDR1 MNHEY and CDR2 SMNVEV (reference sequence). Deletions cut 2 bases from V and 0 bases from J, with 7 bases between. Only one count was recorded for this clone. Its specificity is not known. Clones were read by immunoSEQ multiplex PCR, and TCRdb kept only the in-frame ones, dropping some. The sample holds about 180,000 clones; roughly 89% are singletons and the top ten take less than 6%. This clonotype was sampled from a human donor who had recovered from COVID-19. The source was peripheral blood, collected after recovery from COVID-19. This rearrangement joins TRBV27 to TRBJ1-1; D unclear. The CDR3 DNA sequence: TGTGCCAGCAGTTTAGGCAGTGTGAACACTGAAGCTTTCTTT. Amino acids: CASSLGSVNTEAFF.